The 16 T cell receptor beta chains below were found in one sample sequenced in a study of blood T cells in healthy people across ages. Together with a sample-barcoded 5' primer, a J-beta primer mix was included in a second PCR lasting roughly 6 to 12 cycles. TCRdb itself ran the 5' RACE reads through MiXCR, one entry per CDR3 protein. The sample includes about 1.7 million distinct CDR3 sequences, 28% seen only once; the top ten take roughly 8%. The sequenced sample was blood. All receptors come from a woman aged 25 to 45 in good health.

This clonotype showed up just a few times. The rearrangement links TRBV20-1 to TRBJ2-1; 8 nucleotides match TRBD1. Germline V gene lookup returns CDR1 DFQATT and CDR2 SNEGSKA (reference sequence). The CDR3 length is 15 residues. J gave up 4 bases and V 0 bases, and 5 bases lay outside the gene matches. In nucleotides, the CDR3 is TGCAGTGCTAGAGATCCGGACAGGGCTTACAATGAGCAGTTCTTC. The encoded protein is CSARDPDRAYNEQFF.

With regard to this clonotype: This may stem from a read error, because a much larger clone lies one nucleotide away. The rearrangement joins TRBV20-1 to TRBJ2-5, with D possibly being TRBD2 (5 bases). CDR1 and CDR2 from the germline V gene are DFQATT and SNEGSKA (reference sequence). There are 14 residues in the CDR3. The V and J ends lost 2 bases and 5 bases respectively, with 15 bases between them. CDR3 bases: TGCAGTGCTAGACTCCAACTTGGCGGGGAGACCCAGTACTTC. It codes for CSARLQLGGETQYF.

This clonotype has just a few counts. CDR3 in amino acids: CASSYSMGTGVQETQYF. For the CDR3, the DNA is TGTGCCAGCAGTTACTCGATGGGGACAGGAGTCCAAGAGACCCAGTACTTC. The chain uses TRBV6-2 or TRBV6-3 and TRBJ2-5; 8 nucleotides agree with TRBD1. Losses at the gene ends were 0 bases for V and 1 base for J; bases not matched to a gene: 7. In germline, CDR1 is MNHEY, CDR2 SVGEGT. The CDR3 loop spans 17 amino acids.

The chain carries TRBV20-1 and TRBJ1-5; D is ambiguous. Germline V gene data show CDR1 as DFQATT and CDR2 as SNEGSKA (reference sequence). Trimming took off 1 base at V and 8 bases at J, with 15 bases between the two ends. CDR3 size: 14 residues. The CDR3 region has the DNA TGCAGTGCTAGAGGTTTTAGGGATACGGAGCCCCAGCATTTT. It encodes CSARGFRDTEPQHF.

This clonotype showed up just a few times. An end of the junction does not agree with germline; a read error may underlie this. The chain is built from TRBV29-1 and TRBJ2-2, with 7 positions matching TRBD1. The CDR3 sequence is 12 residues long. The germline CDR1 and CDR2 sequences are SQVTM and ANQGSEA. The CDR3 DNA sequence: TGCAGCGCCGACAGGGACACCGGGGAGCTGTGTTTT. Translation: CSADRDTGELCF.

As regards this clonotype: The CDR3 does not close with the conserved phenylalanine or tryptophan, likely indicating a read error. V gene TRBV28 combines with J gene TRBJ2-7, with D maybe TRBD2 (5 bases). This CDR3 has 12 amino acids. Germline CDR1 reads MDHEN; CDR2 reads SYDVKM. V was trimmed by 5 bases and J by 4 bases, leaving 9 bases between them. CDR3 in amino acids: CASSRRLYEQYY. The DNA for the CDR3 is TGTGCCAGCAGTCGGAGGTTGTACGAGCAGTACTAC.

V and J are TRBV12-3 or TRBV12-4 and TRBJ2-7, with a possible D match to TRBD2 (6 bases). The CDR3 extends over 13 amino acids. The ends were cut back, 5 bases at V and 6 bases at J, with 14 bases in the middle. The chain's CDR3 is CASSTTREAEQYF. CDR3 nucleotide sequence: TGTGCCAGCAGTACAACTAGGGAGGCCGAGCAGTACTTC.

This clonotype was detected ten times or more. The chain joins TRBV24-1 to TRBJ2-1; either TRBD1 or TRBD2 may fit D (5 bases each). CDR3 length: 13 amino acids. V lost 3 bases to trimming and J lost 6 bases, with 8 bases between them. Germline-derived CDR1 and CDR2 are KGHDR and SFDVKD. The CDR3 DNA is TGTGCCACCAGTGATCCAGGGAGCAATGAGCAGTTCTTC. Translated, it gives CATSDPGSNEQFF.

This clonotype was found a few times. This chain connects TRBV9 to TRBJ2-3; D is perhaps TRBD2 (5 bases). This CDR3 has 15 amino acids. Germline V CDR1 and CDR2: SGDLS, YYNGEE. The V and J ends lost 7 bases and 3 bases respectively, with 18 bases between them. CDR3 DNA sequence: TGTGCCAGCGCTGAAGCTAGCTCACGGACAGATACGCAGTATTTT. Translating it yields CASAEASSRTDTQYF.

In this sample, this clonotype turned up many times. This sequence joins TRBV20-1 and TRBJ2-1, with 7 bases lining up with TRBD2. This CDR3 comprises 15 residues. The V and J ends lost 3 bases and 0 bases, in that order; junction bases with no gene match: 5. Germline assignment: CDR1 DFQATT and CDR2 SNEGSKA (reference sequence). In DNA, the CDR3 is TGCAGTGCTAGTGGGGGGGTCGACTCCTACAATGAGCAGTTCTTC. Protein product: CSASGGVDSYNEQFF.

This CDR3 reads CASSFSPNEKLFF. CDR3 nucleotides: TGTGCCAGCAGCTTTTCCCCGAATGAAAAACTGTTTTTT. The genes are TRBV5-6 and TRBJ1-4; D is unresolved. CDR3 length: 13 amino acids. Trimming left V 2 bases short and J 5 bases short, with 7 bases between. Germline CDR1 SGHDT, CDR2 YYEEEE.

The CDR3 sequence: CASSTLGLAGGEQFF. The CDR3, as DNA: TGTGCCAGCAGCACCCTGGGACTAGCGGGGGGTGAGCAGTTCTTC. The chain employs TRBV7-2 and TRBJ2-1; 15 nucleotides match TRBD2. Germline assignment: CDR1 SGHTA and CDR2 FQGNSA. V lost 5 bases, J lost 9 bases, and 5 bases stayed unmatched. The CDR3 spans 15 residues.

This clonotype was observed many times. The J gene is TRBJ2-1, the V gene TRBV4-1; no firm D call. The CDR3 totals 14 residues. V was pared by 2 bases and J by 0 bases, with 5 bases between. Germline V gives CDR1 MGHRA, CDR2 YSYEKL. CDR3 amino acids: CASSQINSYNEQFF. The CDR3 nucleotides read TGCGCCAGCAGCCAAATCAACTCCTACAATGAGCAGTTCTTC.

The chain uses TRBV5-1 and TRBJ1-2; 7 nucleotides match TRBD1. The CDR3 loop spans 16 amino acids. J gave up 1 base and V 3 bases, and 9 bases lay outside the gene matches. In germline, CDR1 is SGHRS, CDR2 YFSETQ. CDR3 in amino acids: CASSYYSGQLNYGYTF. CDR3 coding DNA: TGCGCCAGCAGCTACTACTCGGGACAGCTTAACTATGGCTACACCTTC.

CDR3 loop: CASGGQMNTEAFF. CDR3 DNA: TGCGCCAGCGGCGGACAGATGAACACTGAAGCTTTCTTT. The chain carries TRBV5-1 and TRBJ1-1; TRBD1 is a possible D gene (6 bases). V lost 7 bases to trimming and J lost 0 bases, with 10 bases between them. Germline CDR1 and CDR2: SGHRS and YFSETQ. CDR3 length: 13 residues.

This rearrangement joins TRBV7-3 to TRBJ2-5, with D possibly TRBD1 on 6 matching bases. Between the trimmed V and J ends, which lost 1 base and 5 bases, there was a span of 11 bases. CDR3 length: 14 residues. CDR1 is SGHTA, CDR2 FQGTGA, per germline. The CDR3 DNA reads TGTGCCAGCAGCTTAATGCCAGGGGTTGAGACCCAGTACTTC. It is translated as CASSLMPGVETQYF. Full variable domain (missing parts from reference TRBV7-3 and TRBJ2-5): GAGVSQTPSNKVTEKGKYVELRCDPISGHTALYWYRQSLGQGPEFLIYFQGTGAADDSGLPNDRFFAVRPEGSVSTLKIQRTERGDSAVYLCASSLMPGVETQYFGPGTRLLVL.